This T cell receptor beta chain was recovered during a study of T-cell reconstitution after alpha-beta-depleted transplantation in children. Researchers prepared the TCRbeta library using unique molecular identifiers, the study reports. TCRdb fed the PCR reads into MiXCR, producing one record per CDR3 protein. The sample includes roughly 500,000 distinct CDR3 sequences, under 15% of them seen just once. This clonotype has just a few counts. The CDR3 consists of 14 residues. CDR1 and CDR2 (germline): SQVTM, ANQGSEA. The V gene lost 2 bases and the J gene lost 4 bases, with 13 bases spanning the gap. This TCR derives from a human donor who donated a stem cell graft to a child with combined immunodeficiency. This specimen was PBMCs from the stem cell graft donor, taken from the stem cell graft. J is TRBJ2-3 and V is TRBV29-1; tentatively, D is TRBD1 (5 bases). The CDR3 spells CSVEPRVLPDTQYF. CDR3 sequence (DNA): TGCAGCGTTGAACCCAGGGTGTTGCCAGATACGCAGTATTTT.